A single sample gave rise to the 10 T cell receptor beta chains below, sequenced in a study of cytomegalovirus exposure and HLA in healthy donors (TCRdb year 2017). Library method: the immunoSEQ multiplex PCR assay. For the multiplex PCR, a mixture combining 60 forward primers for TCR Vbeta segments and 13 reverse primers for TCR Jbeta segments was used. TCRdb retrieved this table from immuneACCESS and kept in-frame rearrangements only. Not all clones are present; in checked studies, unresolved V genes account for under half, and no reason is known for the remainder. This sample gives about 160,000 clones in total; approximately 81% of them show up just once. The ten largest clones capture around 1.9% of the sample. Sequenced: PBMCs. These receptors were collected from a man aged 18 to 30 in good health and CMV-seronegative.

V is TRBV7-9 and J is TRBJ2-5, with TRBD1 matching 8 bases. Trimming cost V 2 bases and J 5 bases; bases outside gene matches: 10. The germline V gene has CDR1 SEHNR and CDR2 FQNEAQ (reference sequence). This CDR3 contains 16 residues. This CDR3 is CASSLLRTGLGETQYF. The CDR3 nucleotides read TGTGCCAGCAGCTTACTACGGACAGGGCTGGGGGAGACCCAGTACTTC.

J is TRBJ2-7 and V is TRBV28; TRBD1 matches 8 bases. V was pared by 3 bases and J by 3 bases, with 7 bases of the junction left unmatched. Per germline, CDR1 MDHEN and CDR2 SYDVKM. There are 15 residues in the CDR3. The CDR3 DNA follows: TGTGCCAGCAGTTTTCCCTGGACAGGGAACTACGAGCAGTACTTC. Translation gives CASSFPWTGNYEQYF.

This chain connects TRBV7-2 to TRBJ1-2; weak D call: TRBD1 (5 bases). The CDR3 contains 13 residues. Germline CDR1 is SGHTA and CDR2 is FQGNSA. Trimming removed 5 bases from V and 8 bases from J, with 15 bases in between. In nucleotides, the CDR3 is TGTGCCAGCAGCCAGCCATCGGGGGACGGCTACACCTTC. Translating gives CASSQPSGDGYTF.

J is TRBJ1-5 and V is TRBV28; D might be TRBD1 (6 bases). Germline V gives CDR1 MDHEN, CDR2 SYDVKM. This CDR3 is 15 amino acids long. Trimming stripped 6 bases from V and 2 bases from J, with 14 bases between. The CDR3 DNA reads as TGTGCCAGCAGAATGGGGGGGCAGGGCAATCAGCCCCAGCATTTT. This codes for CASRMGGQGNQPQHF. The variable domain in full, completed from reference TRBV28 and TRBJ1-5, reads DVKVTQSSRYLVKRTGEKVFLECVQDMDHENMFWYRQDPGLGLRLIYFSYDVKMKEKGDIPEGYSVSREKKERFSLILESASTNQTSMYLCASRMGGQGNQPQHFGDGTRLSIL.

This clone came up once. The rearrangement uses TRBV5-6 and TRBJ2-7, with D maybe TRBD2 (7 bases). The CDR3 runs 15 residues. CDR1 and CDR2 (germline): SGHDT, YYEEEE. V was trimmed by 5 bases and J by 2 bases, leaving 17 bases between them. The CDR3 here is CASRETGGPPYEQYF. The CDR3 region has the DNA TGTGCCAGCAGGGAGACGGGGGGCCCGCCCTACGAGCAGTACTTC. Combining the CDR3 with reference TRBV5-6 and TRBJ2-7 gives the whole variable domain DAGVTQSPTHLIKTRGQQVTLRCSPKSGHDTVSWYQQALGQGPQFIFQYYEEEERQRGNFPDRFSGHQFPNYSSELNVNALLLGDSALYLCASRETGGPPYEQYFGPGTRLTVT.

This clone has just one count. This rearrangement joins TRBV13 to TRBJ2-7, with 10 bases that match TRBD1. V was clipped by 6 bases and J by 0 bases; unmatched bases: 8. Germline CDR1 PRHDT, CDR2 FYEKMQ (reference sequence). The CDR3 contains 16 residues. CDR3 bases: TGTGCCAGCAGGTCACAGGGACAGGGGTTCTCCTACGAGCAGTACTTC. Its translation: CASRSQGQGFSYEQYF.

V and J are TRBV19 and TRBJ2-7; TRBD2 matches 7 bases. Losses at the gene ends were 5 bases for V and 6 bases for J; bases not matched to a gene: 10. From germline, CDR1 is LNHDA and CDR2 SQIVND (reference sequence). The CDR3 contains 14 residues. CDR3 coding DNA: TGTGCCAGTAGTTTGGGGGAGGGAATCGGCGAGCAGTACTTC. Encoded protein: CASSLGEGIGEQYF.

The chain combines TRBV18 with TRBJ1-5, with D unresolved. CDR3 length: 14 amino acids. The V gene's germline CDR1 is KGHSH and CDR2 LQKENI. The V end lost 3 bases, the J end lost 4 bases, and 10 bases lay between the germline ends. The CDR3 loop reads CASSPGLVNQPQHF. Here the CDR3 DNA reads TGTGCCAGCTCACCCGGACTGGTGAATCAGCCCCAGCATTTT. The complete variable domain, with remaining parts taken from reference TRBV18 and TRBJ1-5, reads NAGVMQNPRHLVRRRGQEARLRCSPMKGHSHVYWYRQLPEEGLKFMVYLQKENIIDESGMPKERFSAEFPKEGPSILRIQQVVRGDSAAYFCASSPGLVNQPQHFGDGTRLSIL.

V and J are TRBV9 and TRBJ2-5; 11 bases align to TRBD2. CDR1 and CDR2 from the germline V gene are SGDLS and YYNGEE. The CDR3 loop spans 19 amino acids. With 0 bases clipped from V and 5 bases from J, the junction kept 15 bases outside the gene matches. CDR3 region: CASSVGYSGGVPSRETQYF. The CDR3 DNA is TGTGCCAGCAGCGTAGGGTATAGCGGGGGGGTCCCCTCAAGGGAGACCCAGTACTTC.

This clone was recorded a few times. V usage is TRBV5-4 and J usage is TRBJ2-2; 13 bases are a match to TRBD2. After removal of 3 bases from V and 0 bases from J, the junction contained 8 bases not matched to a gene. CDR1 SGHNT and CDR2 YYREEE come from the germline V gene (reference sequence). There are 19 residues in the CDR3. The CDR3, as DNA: TGTGCCAGCAGCTCCGGGACTAGCGGGATCGTCGCGAACACCGGGGAGCTGTTTTTT. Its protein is CASSSGTSGIVANTGELFF.